The clone carrying this T cell receptor (beta chain) occurred once. Some clones are missing from TCRdb's copy, which holds only in-frame ones; the method was immunoSEQ multiplex PCR. This table has approximately 120,000 clones, around 81% appearing once. This record comes from a study of blood T cell repertoires in COVID-19. The origin of this receptor is a man aged 60 to 75 with acute or convalescent COVID-19. Sequenced material: peripheral blood.

The CDR3 sequence: CASRIPGGRNIQYF. The CDR3 DNA reads TGTGCCAGCAGAATCCCCGGCGGGAGGAACATTCAGTACTTC. V and J are TRBV28 and TRBJ2-4, with TRBD2 matching 8 bases. The V and J ends lost 6 bases and 7 bases, in that order; junction bases with no gene match: 8. Germline CDR1 reads MDHEN; CDR2 reads SYDVKM. The CDR3 consists of 14 residues.